This is a list of T cell receptor beta chains from one sample in a study of molecular identifiers for immune sequencing clone quantification. In TCRdb, the PCR reads were re-called with MiXCR into one record per CDR3 protein. The sample carries about 510,000 distinct CDR3 sequences, 20% to 25% recorded once. Sequenced sample: naive CD8+ T cells from blood, with Jurkat cell RNA spiked in. Receptor source: a human donor in good health. Some libraries in this study had Jurkat cell RNA spiked in. CDR3s include the opening cysteine and the closing phenylalanine or tryptophan. The order of the fields is D gene, CDR3 length, V gene, clone size, J gene, CDR3 protein, CDR3 DNA. D genes are given only for firm matches. Only part of the rows carry a size: once, few, many, or a class if the clone is expanded.

NA	14	TRBV9	many	TRBJ1-5	CASSPTETYQPQHF	TGTGCCAGCAGCCCGACAGAGACTTATCAGCCCCAGCATTTT
NA	14	TRBV6-1	NA	TRBJ2-7	CASRHRVSAYEQYF	TGTGCCAGCAGGCACAGGGTTTCCGCCTACGAGCAGTACTTC
TRBD2	21	TRBV5-5	many	TRBJ2-6	CASSLARLAGGVRSGANVLTF	TGTGCCAGCAGCTTGGCCCGTCTTGCGGGAGGTGTCCGCTCTGGGGCCAACGTCCTGACTTTC
NA	14	TRBV6-1	few	TRBJ1-1	CASSERGLSAEAFF	TGTGCCAGCAGTGAGCGGGGGCTTTCCGCTGAAGCTTTCTTT
TRBD2	16	TRBV5-1	many	TRBJ2-5	CASSLGNGGTRETQYF	TGCGCCAGCAGCTTGGGCAACGGGGGGACGAGAGAGACCCAGTACTTC
TRBD2	17	TRBV19	few	TRBJ2-3	CASSIGTSVGSTDTQYF	TGTGCCAGTAGTATAGGGACTAGCGTTGGAAGCACAGATACGCAGTATTTT
NA	15	TRBV2	many	TRBJ2-7	CASSEAVGAVYEQYF	TGTGCCAGCAGTGAAGCGGTTGGGGCGGTCTACGAGCAGTACTTC
NA	14	TRBV10-3	many	TRBJ2-3	CAISDGPSPDTQYF	TGTGCCATCAGTGATGGCCCCTCACCAGATACGCAGTATTTT
NA	17	TRBV23-1	few	TRBJ1-4	CASSQSTPVPTNEKLFF	TGCGCCAGCAGTCAATCCACCCCAGTGCCAACTAATGAAAAACTGTTTTTT
NA	13	TRBV29-1	few	TRBJ1-1	CSVRAGRNTEAFF	TGCAGCGTCCGGGCTGGTCGGAACACTGAAGCTTTCTTT
TRBD2	16	TRBV27	many	TRBJ2-5	CASSPGTSGLQETQYF	TGTGCCAGCAGCCCTGGGACTAGCGGGCTCCAAGAGACCCAGTACTTC
NA	18	TRBV5-4	NA	TRBJ1-6	CASSAGASGAGYNSPLHF	TGTGCCAGCAGCGCGGGGGCATCCGGTGCGGGTTATAATTCACCCCTCCACTTT
TRBD2	15	TRBV24-1	many	TRBJ2-3	CATSAGLENTDTQYF	TGTGCCACCAGTGCAGGACTAGAGAACACAGATACGCAGTATTTT
TRBD2	15	TRBV7-2	many	TRBJ2-1	CASSLAVSGDNEQFF	TGTGCCAGCAGCTTAGCGGTAAGCGGGGACAATGAGCAGTTCTTC
NA	15	TRBV12-3/TRBV12-4	many	TRBJ1-1	CASSPTQGENTEAFF	TGTGCCAGCAGTCCTACTCAAGGAGAGAACACTGAAGCTTTCTTT
NA	18	TRBV7-2	many	TRBJ2-7	CASSLVLGSIKPSYEQYF	TGTGCCAGCAGCTTAGTTCTGGGCTCGATTAAGCCCTCCTACGAGCAGTACTTC
TRBD1	15	TRBV19	few	TRBJ2-7	CASSSAGTGNYEQYF	TGTGCCAGTAGTAGCGCCGGGACAGGGAACTACGAGCAGTACTTC
NA	17	TRBV11-2	few	TRBJ1-1	CASSLVGFGEVNTEAFF	TGTGCCAGCAGCTTAGTTGGGTTCGGGGAGGTGAACACTGAAGCTTTCTTT
NA	12	TRBV28	many	TRBJ2-7	CASSPFSYEQYF	TGTGCCAGCAGCCCGTTCTCCTACGAGCAGTACTTC
NA	14	TRBV5-6	NA	TRBJ1-1	CASGEQGINTEAFF	TGTGCCAGCGGCGAACAGGGAATCAACACTGAAGCTTTCTTT
TRBD1	13	TRBV27	few	TRBJ1-2	CASSTGGLGGYTF	TGTGCCAGCAGTACAGGGGGATTAGGGGGCTACACCTTC
NA	16	TRBV6-2/TRBV6-3	few	TRBJ2-5	CASRITGIGGKETQYF	TGTGCCAGCAGGATAACAGGGATAGGGGGAAAAGAGACCCAGTACTTC